This record looks at one T cell receptor beta chain sequence and its context. No antigen is known for it. One base away there is no much larger clone; base qualities are not given. The cohort comprised around 690 healthy bone marrow donors. All cohort members were sampled while nominally healthy, although unrecorded immune exposures were likely present. The donor was CMV seronegative and belonged to the group of approximately 320 seronegative cohort members. A peripheral blood sample was collected from each donor, and TCR beta sequencing was performed on peripheral blood mononuclear cells. Genomic DNA extraction from the blood cell samples was performed with the Qiagen DNeasy Blood Extraction Kit. The method behind the library was the immunoSEQ multiplex PCR assay. For the multiplex PCR, a mixture combining 60 forward primers for TCR Vbeta segments and 13 reverse primers for TCR Jbeta segments was used. Amplification of the CDR3 region of rearranged TCR beta genes was performed with a multiplex PCR assay on genomic DNA. Amplified TCR beta libraries were sequenced as 87-base-pair reads on the Illumina HiSeq System. In the original analysis: In a later analysis, tens of millions of unique TCR beta chains were counted across the 500 to 850 repertoires, and roughly 11 million of these chains were shared by at least two donors. Raw reads were error-corrected and collapsed into unique sequences by a nearest-neighbor algorithm in which closely related sequences were merged to remove PCR and sequencing errors. Alignment of CDR3 sequences to IMGT reference sequences was used to assign V, D and J gene segments. For a sequence to be retained, a match of at least six nucleotides to both a V gene segment and a J gene segment was required. Rearrangements were classified as productive when the CDR3 lacked stop codons and remained in frame with V and J, and all other rearrangements were classified as non-productive. CDR3 was defined according to IMGT convention as the region running from the second conserved V-encoded cysteine to the conserved J-encoded phenylalanine. The earlier analysis of more than 450 of the donors excluded sequences that lacked an unambiguous match to a single V gene segment. In an earlier analysis of a few hundred of the donors, V segments were called functional above 56.7% productive rearrangements and were called segregating when the between-donor standard deviation exceeded 5%. A statistical classification framework was built for diagnosing cytomegalovirus status from the catalog of TCR beta chain sequences. In a later analysis, V and J genes were assigned by comparing TCR nucleotide sequences against IMGT/GENE-DB human TR gene sequences. Using the TCRdist pipeline, a later analysis assigned CDR3 sequences along with most-parsimonious VDJ recombination scenarios. In a later analysis, every TCR beta chain was defined by the combination of its CDR3 amino acid sequence and its V-gene family, and reads without a unique V-gene family were dropped. A later analysis removed 592 highly shared, low-generation-probability nucleotide sequences to deal with suspected cross-contamination and a sequencing artifact. A later analysis calculated a clonal expansion index for each public chain from normalized within-repertoire ranks of inferred template counts. A later analysis computed generation probabilities with a VDJ recombination model fitted to out-of-frame rearrangements, and checked the results against IGoR. In a later analysis, TCR-TCR, TCR-HLA and TCR-CMV co-occurrence was scored with hypergeometric tests, and a repertoire-size bias correction was applied to TCR pairs. A later analysis estimated false discovery rates by permuting HLA or CMV assignments 20 times. In a later analysis, co-occurring TCRs were grouped using DBSCAN, with TCRdist sequence similarity added in when clustering inside HLA-allele-positive subsets. Repertoires with fewer than 30,000 or more than 120,000 public chains were left out of co-occurrence clustering, as were four to six repertoires with anomalous nucleotide sharing. TCRdb carries this immuneACCESS record with in-frame sequences only. Its versions omit some clonotypes, under half of them owing to an unresolved V gene in the studies checked, with the rest unexplained. The V and J calls and clone size are taken from that table; D and trimming were inferred from the DNA. Counted in this sample were fewer than 200,000 clones; 70% to 90% of them appeared once. Jointly, the top ten make up under 2% of the sample.

This record belongs to a study of cytomegalovirus exposure and HLA in healthy donors (dated by TCRdb to 2016 to 2017). Looking at the study overall: In an earlier analysis of some 550 of the donors, 250 to 350 Gb of sequence data and 90 million to 130 million unique TCR beta sequences from 150 million to 200 million T cells were reported. Because of strong linkage in the cohort, roughly five DR-DQ haplotypes were treated as single units for association and clustering. Rather than drawing on any new phenotypic data, the later analysis identified candidate immune exposures from TCR beta sequences and the way those sequences occurred across donors. Along with the roughly 700-subject first cohort, a separate validation cohort of over 90 different subjects was used. The study profiled the T cell repertoires of about 720 subjects by immunosequencing and related them to cytomegalovirus serostatus. The study combined high-throughput TCR immunosequencing, statistical association of individual TCRs with disease status, and machine learning to predict cytomegalovirus infection status. The study was designed to test whether signatures of past pathogen exposure could be identified by cataloging public T cell receptors. Typing coverage differed by locus: A, B, C, DRB1 and DQB1 were typed in about 629-630 donors, DQA1 in approximately 520, DPA1 in some 610, and DPB1 in 450 to 490. About 300 gigabases of sequencing data and around 88 million unique TCR sequences made up an early release that covered several hundred HLA-typed donors. Donor age, sex, ethnicity and CMV serostatus were compiled alongside the repertoire data. Of the 398 genotyped donors, about 84% fell in the genetic ancestry cluster associated with self-reported Caucasian donors. A later genetic analysis took genome-wide SNP genotypes for about 65% of the 666 donors and used that subset as a discovery cohort. Among about 390 genotyped donors of the cohort, an average of about 240,000 unique TCR beta nucleotide sequences were sequenced per donor, about a sixth of them non-productive. In an earlier analysis of several hundred of the donors, high-throughput TCR beta sequencing was used to judge whether each TCR beta V gene segment behaved as functional or pseudogenic. A later analysis re-examined previously published TCR beta repertoires from roughly 720 donors and added high-resolution HLA genotyping to investigate patterns of TCR occurrence. HLA typing covered class I and class II loci at four-digit resolution. Every discovery cohort repertoire had been produced on one sequencing platform.

CDR3 length: 15 amino acids, cysteine to phenylalanine. Left in the record is the CDR3 DNA by itself, 45 bases read in frame from the first base. CDR1 and CDR2, looked up from the germline V gene (reference sequence), are GTSNPN and SVGIG. V is reduced by 4 bases and J by 2 bases, leaving a spacing of 17 bases between them. Broad study findings and their caveats: Because some donors lacked HLA typing at each locus, the association tests relied only on the typed subset. According to a later analysis, TCR association rates differed among HLA loci, with DRB1 alleles showing the most associated TCRs and HLA-C alleles showing the fewest. According to a later genetic analysis, donors in an Asian-associated ancestry cluster had fewer N-insertions in productive TCRs than the roughly 670-donor mean. The cohort was sequenced for TCR beta chains only, and without alpha or paired-chain data the features that could be detected were limited. Across donors, most TCR sequences were observed very rarely, whereas some public TCRs were present in many individuals. Compared with equally common non-associated chains, HLA-associated TCR beta chains in a later analysis were more clonally expanded and had lower generation probabilities. According to a later analysis, most CMV-associated TCR beta chains appeared to be HLA-restricted, and the HLA associations seemed to be driven largely by CMV exposure. Cytomegalovirus status was reported to be diagnosed by the classifier with high specificity and sensitivity in both the original and validation cohorts. Because counts were too low, around 17 rarely observed V segments, including chromosome 9 orphons, were left out of the earlier analysis of approximately 500 of the donors. An earlier analysis of some 590 of the donors showed that most TCR beta V segments appeared in productive rearrangements either about 87% or about 30% of the time, which broadly matched IMGT annotations. The 87-base-pair reads could not distinguish some IMGT-functional V segments, including TRBV6-2 and TRBV6-3, so those segments were excluded. Immune exposure information for the cohort was limited to CMV serostatus. The sequencing pipeline was judged likely to have produced a cluster of highly shared sequence variants as a technical artifact. A later analysis reported that several top co-occurrence clusters appeared linked to parvovirus B19, influenza, CMV and Epstein-Barr virus. A further reported finding was that TCR beta sequences accurately predicted the HLA-A and HLA-B alleles for most subjects in the first cohort. When HLA alleles, especially DR and DQ, strongly co-occurred, TCR associations were difficult to assign to individual alleles. In vitro tests confirmed that a few of the cytomegalovirus-associated TCR beta chains recognize cytomegalovirus antigens. A total of around 150 TCR beta chains were listed by the study as associated with cytomegalovirus. Sequencing depth was assumed to be roughly uniform across donors in the presence/absence analyses, though that assumption may not hold. It was suggested by the authors that the approach could potentially be generalized to other disease states and immunological phenotypes. In a later genetic analysis, a missense DCLRE1C variant was associated with V-gene and J-gene trimming of TCR beta chains, and the association was replicated in an independent cohort. Specific HLA alleles were associated with over 15,000 TCR beta sequences at a false discovery rate of 0.05 in a later analysis. Correlated functional status among segregating V segments might reflect linkage disequilibrium, but an unknown experimental factor could not be ruled out.

The TCR originated in a woman between 18 and 29 years old in good health and CMV-seronegative. The chain is made from TRBV30 and TRBJ1-1; the D gene cannot be resolved reliably. The specimen sequenced was PBMCs. The CDR3 reads as follows: CAWNYGVLPNTEAFF. The nucleotide sequence reads as follows: TGTGCCTGGAATTACGGGGTCCTCCCTAACACTGAAGCTTTCTTT.